This TCR beta chain is drawn from a study of blood T cells in healthy people across ages. The authors ran a second PCR of about 7 to 11 cycles using a sample-barcoded 5' primer and a J-beta primer mix. In TCRdb, the 5' RACE reads were re-called with MiXCR into one record per CDR3 protein. This sample yields approximately 1,700,000 distinct CDR3 sequences, of which 39% are seen a single time; 23% belongs to the top ten. Investigators took ten milliliters of peripheral blood from every donor. Each sample had at least 6 million PBMCs isolated. The CDR3 has 18 amino acids. In germline, CDR1 is SGHAT, CDR2 FQNNGV. Losses at the gene ends were 0 bases for V and 6 bases for J; bases not matched to a gene: 15.

The J gene is TRBJ1-2, the V gene TRBV11-2, with 8 positions matching TRBD1. This TCR was sampled from a human donor in good health. The source material was blood. For the CDR3, the DNA is TGTGCCAGCAGCTTAGACGCCGCCTACCCCCAGGGGGCGGATGGCTACACCTTC. Protein sequence: CASSLDAAYPQGADGYTF.